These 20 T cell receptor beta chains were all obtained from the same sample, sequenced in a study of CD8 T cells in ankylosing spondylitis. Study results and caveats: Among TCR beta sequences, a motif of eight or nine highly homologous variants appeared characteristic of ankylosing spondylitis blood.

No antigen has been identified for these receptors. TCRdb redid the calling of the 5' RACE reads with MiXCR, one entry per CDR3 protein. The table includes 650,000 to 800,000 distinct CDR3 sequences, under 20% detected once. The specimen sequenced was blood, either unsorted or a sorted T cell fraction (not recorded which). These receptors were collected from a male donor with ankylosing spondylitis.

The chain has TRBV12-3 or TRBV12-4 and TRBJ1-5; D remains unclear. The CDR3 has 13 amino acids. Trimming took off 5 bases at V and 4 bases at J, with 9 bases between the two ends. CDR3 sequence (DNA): TGTGCCAGCAGTCCGACCCAAAATCAGCCCCAGCATTTT. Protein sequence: CASSPTQNQPQHF.

CDR3: CASSLSRGRSNQPQHF. The CDR3 region has the DNA TGTGCCAGCAGTTTATCGAGGGGGCGAAGCAATCAGCCCCAGCATTTT. The chain carries TRBV28 and TRBJ1-5; 7 bases fit TRBD1. The junction had 4 bases not matched to a gene; V was cut back by 1 base and J by 1 base. The length of the CDR3 is 16 residues. Germline V gene sequence: CDR1 MDHEN, CDR2 SYDVKM.

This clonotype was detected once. CDR3 residues: CSVAGQGYTDTQYF. The CDR3 DNA reads as TGCAGCGTTGCCGGACAGGGATATACAGATACGCAGTATTTT. The chain is built from TRBV29-1 and TRBJ2-3; 8 bases match TRBD1. This CDR3 has 14 amino acids. Germline CDR1 and CDR2: SQVTM and ANQGSEA. The V and J ends lost 4 bases and 3 bases, in that order; junction bases with no gene match: 6.

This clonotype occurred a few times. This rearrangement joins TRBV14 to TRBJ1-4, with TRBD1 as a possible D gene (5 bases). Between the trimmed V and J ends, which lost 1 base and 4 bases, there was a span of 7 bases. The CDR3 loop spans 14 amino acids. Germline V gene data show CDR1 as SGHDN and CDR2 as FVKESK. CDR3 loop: CASSQGQINEKLFF. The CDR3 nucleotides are TGTGCCAGCAGCCAAGGACAGATTAATGAAAAACTGTTTTTT.

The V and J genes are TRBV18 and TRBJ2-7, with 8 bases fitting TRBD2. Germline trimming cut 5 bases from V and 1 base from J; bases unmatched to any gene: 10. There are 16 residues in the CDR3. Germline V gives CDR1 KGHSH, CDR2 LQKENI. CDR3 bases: TGTGCCAGCTCAGAGTTTAGCGGGGCGCTGTCCTACGAGCAGTACTTC. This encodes CASSEFSGALSYEQYF.

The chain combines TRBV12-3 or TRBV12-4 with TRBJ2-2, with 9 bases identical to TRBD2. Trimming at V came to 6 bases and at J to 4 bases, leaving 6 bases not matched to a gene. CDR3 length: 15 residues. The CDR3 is CASRTSGQATGELFF. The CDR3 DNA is TGTGCCAGCAGAACTAGCGGGCAGGCCACCGGGGAGCTGTTTTTT.

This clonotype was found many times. CDR3 nucleotides: TGTGCCAGCAGTTTAGGAGACACCAATCAGCCCCAGCATTTT. This codes for CASSLGDTNQPQHF. The chain recombines TRBV12-3 or TRBV12-4 with TRBJ1-5; D remains ambiguous. Trimming took 1 base from V and 3 from J, leaving 7 bases between them. The CDR3 length is 14 residues.

CDR3 bases: TGTGCCAGCAGACCCAACAGGTCTCCTAATCAGCCCCAGCATTTT. It translates to CASRPNRSPNQPQHF. The chain recombines TRBV6-1 with TRBJ1-5; weak D call: TRBD1 (5 bases). The V gene's germline CDR1 is MNHNS and CDR2 SASEGT. V dropped 6 bases and J dropped 4 bases, with 16 bases sitting between them. The CDR3 covers 15 residues.

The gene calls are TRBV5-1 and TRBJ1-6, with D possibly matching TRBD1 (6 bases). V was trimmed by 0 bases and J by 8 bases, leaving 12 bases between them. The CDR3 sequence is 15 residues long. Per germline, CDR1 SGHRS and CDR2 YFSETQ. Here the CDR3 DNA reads TGCGCCAGCAGCTTGGGAGCGGGGGGCCATTCACCCCTCCACTTT. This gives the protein CASSLGAGGHSPLHF.

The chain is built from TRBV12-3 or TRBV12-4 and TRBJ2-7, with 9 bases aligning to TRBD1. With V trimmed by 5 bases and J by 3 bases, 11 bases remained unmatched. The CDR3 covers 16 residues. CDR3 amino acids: CASSPRGQGAFYEQYF. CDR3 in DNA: TGTGCCAGCAGTCCTCGGGGACAGGGAGCCTTCTACGAGCAGTACTTC.

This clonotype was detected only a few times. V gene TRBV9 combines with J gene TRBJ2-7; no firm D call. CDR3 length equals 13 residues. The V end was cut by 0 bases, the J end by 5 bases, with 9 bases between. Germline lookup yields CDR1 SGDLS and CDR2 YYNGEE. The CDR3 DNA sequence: TGTGCCAGCAGCGTAGCAGCTGGTAACGAGCAGTACTTC. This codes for CASSVAAGNEQYF.

In nucleotides, the CDR3 is TGTGCCAGCTCACCACCGGGATTCAGTTCCCTAATCCAAGAGACCCAGTACTTC. Translating gives CASSPPGFSSLIQETQYF. V is TRBV18 and J is TRBJ2-5; D unclear. V lost 0 bases, J lost 1 base, and 18 bases lay in between. The CDR3 contains 18 residues. Germline values: CDR1 KGHSH, CDR2 LQKENI.

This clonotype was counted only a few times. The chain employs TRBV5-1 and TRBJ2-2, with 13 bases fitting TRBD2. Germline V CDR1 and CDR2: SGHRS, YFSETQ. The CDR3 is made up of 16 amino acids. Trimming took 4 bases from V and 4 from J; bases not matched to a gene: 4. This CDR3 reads CASSGTSGGATGELFF. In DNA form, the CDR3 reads TGCGCCAGCAGCGGTACTAGCGGGGGGGCCACCGGGGAGCTGTTTTTT.

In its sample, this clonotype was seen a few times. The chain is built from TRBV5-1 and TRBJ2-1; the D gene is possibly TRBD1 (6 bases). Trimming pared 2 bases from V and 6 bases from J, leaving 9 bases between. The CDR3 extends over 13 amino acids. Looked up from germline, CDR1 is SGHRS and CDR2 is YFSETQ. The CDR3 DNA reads TGCGCCAGCAGCTTTACAGGGTCCAATGAGCAGTTCTTC. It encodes CASSFTGSNEQFF.

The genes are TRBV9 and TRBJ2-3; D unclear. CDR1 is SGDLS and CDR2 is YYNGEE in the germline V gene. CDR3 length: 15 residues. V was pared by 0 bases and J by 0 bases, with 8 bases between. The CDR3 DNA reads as TGTGCCAGCAGCGTAGCTGTAGGGAGCACAGATACGCAGTATTTT. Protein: CASSVAVGSTDTQYF.

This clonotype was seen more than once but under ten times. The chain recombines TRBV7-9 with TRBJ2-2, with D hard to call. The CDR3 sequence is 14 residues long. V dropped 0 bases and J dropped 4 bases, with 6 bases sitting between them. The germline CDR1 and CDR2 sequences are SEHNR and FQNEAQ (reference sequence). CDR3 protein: CASSLASVTGELFF. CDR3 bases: TGTGCCAGCAGCTTAGCCTCAGTCACCGGGGAGCTGTTTTTT.

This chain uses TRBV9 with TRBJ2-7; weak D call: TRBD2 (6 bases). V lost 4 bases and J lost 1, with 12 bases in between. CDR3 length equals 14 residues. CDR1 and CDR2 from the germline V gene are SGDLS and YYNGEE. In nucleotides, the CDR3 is TGTGCCAGCAGCCCCCGACGGGGGTCCTACGAGCAGTACTTC. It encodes CASSPRRGSYEQYF.

Here the CDR3 reads CASRGKNTEAFF. CDR3 DNA sequence: TGTGCCAGCAGGGGGAAGAACACTGAAGCTTTCTTT. The gene calls are TRBV6-2 or TRBV6-3 and TRBJ1-1; no firm D call. The germline V and J ends were trimmed by 6 bases and 1 base, with 6 bases remaining between them. CDR1 is MNHEY, CDR2 SVGEGT, per germline. The CDR3 is 12 residues long.

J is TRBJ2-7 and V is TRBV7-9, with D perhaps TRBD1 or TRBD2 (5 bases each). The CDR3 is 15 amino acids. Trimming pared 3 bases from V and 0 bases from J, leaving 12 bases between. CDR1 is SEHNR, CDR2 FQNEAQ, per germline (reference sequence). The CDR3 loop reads CASSLLGTHSYEQYF. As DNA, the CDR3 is TGTGCCAGCAGCTTGCTGGGGACCCACTCCTACGAGCAGTACTTC.

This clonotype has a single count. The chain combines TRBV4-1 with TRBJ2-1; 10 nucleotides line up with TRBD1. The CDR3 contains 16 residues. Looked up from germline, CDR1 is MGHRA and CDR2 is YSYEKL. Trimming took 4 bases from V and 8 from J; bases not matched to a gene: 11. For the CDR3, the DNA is TGCGCCAGCAGCCGAACTGGACAGGGGGTGATGGATGAGCAGTTCTTC. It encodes CASSRTGQGVMDEQFF.